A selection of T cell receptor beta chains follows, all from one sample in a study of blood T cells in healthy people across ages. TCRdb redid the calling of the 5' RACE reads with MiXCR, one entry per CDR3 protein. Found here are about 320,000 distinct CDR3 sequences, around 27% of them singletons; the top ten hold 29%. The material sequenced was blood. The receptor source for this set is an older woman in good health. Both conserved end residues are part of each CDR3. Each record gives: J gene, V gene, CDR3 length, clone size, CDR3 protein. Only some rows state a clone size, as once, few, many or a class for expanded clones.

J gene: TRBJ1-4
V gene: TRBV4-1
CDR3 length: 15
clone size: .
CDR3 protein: CASSQEGQSNEKLFF

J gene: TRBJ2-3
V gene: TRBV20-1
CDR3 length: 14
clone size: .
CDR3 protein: CSAQTSGRPDTQYF

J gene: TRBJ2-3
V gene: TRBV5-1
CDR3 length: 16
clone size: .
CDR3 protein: CASSLDGDQVTDTQYF

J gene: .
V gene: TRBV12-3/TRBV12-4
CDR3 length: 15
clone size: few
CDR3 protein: CASSRTGGAVHEQFF

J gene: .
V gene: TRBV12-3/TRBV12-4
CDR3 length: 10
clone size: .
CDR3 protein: CASSLNEQYF

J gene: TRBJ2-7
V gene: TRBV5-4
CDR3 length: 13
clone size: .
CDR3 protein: CASSLSTGYEQYF

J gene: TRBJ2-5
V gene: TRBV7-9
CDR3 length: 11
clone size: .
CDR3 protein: CASSTEETQYF

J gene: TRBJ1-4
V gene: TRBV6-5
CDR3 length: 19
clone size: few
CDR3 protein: CASSYSMGGVGPTNEKLFF

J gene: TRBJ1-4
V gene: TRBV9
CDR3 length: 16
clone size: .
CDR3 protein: CASSVGGHRENEKLFF

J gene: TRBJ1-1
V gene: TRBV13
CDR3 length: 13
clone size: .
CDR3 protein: CATLGGEKTEAFF

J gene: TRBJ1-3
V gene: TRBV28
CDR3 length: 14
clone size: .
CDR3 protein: CASRTALSGNTIYF

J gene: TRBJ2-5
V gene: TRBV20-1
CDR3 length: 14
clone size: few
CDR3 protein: CSAQSPSQVQTQYF

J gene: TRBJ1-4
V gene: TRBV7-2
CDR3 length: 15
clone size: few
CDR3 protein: CASSLVSGVNEKLFF

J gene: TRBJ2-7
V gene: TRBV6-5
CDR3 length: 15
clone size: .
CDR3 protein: CASRGSEPGPYEQYF

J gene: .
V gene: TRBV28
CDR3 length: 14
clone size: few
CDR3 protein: CAGGSGGNSYEQYF

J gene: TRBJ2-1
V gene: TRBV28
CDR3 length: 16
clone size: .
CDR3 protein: CTSSYPKQGGDNEQFF

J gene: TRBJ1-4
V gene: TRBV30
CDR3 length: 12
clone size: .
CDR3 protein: CASGQSNEKLFF

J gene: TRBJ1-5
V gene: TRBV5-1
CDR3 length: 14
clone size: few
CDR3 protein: CASSQGTDNQPQHF

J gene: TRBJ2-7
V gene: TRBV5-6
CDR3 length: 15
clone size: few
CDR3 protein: CASSLGLAASYEQYF

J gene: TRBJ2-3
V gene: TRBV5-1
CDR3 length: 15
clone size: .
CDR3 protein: CASRSVPSSTDTQYF

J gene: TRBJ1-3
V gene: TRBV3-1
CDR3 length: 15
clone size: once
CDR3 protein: CASSQDGSSGNTIYF

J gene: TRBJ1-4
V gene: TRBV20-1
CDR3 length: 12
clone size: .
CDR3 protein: CSGLSPNEKLFF

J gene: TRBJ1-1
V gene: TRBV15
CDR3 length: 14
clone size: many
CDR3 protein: CATSGGFMNTEAFF

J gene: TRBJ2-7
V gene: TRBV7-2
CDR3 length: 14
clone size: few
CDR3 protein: CASSLGRDRGEQYF

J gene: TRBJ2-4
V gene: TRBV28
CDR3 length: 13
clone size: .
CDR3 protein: CASSLPQENIQYF

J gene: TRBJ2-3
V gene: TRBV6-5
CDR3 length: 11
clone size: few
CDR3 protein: CASSFSTTQYF

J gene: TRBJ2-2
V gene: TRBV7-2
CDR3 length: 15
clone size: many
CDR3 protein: CASSRGQPNTGELFF

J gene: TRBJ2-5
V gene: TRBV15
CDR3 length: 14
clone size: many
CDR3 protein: CATSTRTGEETQYF

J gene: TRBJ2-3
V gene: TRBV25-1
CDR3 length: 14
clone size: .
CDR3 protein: CASSEGSSTDTQYF

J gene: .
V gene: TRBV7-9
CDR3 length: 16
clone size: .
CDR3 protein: CASSPGVAGSIDEQFF

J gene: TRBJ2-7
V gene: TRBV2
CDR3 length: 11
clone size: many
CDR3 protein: CASSGIYEQYF

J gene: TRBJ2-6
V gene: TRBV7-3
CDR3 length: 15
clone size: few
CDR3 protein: CASSLLAAGANVLTF

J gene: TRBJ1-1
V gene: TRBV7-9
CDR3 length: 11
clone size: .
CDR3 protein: CASSLYTEAFF

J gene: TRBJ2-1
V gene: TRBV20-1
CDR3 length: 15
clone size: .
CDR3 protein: CSASPGFRSYNEQFF

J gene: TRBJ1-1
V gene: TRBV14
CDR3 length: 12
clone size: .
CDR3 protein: CAGSQTGTKAFF

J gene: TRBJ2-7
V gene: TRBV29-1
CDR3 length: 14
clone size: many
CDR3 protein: CSVIGTVPPYEQYF

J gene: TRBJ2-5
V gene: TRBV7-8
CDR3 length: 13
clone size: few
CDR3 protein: CASSRDFAETQYF

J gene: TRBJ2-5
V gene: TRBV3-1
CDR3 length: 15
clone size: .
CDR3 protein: CASSQDPQGRETQYF

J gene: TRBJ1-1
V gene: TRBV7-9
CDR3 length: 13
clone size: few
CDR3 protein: CASSFQGRTEAFF

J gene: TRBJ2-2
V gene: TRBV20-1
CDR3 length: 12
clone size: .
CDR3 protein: CSARVGYGELFF

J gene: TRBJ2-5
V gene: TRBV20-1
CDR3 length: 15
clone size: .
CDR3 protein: CSARDGLAGTETQYF

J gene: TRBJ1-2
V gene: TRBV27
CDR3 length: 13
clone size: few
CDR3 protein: CASSQQGFDGYTF

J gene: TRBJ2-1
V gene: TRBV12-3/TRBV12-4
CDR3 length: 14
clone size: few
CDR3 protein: CATRGGRFYNEQFF

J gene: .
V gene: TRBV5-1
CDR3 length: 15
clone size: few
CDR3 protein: CASSQVGGTPYEQYF

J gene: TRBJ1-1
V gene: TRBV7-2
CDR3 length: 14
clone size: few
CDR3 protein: CASSLEAGMGEAFF

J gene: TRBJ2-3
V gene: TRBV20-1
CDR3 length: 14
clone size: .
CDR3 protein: CSAIGASPTDTQYF

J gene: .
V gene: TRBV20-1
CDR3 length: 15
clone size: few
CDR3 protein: CSANPVAGVNNEQFF

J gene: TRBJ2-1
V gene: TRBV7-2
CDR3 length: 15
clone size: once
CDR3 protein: CASSLTRESHNEQFF

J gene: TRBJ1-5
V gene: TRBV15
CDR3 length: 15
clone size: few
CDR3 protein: CATYCVGGRNQPQHF

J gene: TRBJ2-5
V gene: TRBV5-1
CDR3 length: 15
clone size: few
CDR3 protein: CASSLGSGGQETQYF